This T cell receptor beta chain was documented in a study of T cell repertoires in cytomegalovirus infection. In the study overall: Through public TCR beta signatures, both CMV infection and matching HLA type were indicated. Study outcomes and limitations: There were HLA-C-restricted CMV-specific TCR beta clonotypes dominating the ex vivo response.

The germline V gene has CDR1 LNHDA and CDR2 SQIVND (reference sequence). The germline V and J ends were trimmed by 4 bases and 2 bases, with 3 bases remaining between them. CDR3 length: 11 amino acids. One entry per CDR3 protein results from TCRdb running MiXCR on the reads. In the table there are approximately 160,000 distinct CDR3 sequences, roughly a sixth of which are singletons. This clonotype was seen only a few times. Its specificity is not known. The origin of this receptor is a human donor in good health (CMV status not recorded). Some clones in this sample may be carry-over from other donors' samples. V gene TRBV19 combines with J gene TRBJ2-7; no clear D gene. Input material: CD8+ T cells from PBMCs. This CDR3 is CASSNTYEQYF. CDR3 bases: TGTGCCAGTAGTAACACCTACGAGCAGTACTTC. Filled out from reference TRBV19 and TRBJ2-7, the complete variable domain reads DGGITQSPKYLFRKEGQNVTLSCEQNLNHDAMYWYRQDPGQGLRLIYYSQIVNDFQKGDIAEGYSVSREKKESFPLTVTSAQKNPTAFYLCASSNTYEQYFGPGTRLTVT.